Shown below are 5 T cell receptor beta chains from a single sample sequenced in a study of blood T cell repertoires in COVID-19. Measured with immunoSEQ multiplex PCR; TCRdb has only the in-frame clones, and not every one. The data contain roughly 120,000 clones, roughly 81% of them seen just once; the ten biggest clones take up around 3.3%. Specimen: peripheral blood. Receptor source: a man between 35 and 55 years old with acute or convalescent COVID-19.

The chain is built from TRBV7-9 and TRBJ1-1; D gene uncertain. Trimming took 3 bases from V and 0 from J, leaving 5 bases between them. CDR1 is SEHNR and CDR2 is FQNEAQ in the germline V gene (reference sequence). This CDR3 is 13 amino acids long. In DNA form, the CDR3 reads TGTGCCAGCAGCTTTTATGTGAACACTGAAGCTTTCTTT. It specifies CASSFYVNTEAFF.

A single count supports this clone. This chain links TRBV7-9 with TRBJ1-4, with a possible D match to TRBD1 (5 bases). The length of the CDR3 is 15 residues. With 5 bases removed from V and 7 bases from J, the gap between germline ends came to 17 bases. The germline CDR1 and CDR2 sequences are SEHNR and FQNEAQ (reference sequence). The CDR3 DNA follows: TGTGCCAGCAGCATCGACAGTTTTCAGCGTGAAAAACTGTTTTTT. Encoded protein: CASSIDSFQREKLFF.

The chain combines TRBV6-5 with TRBJ2-7; TRBD1 might be the D (7 bases). In germline, CDR1 is MNHEY, CDR2 SVGAGI. Trimming left V 7 bases short and J 1 base short, with 17 bases between. CDR3 length: 15 amino acids. For the CDR3, the DNA is TGTGCCAGCACTCGGGCAGGGGGGAATTCCTACGAGCAGTACTTC. It translates to CASTRAGGNSYEQYF.

This chain connects TRBV15 to TRBJ2-7; 8 bases match TRBD1. Per the germline V gene, CDR1 is LNHNV and CDR2 is YYDKDF (reference sequence). Unmatched junction bases numbered 4, after V lost 0 bases and J lost 9 bases. The CDR3 runs 13 residues. The CDR3 reads CATSRDRGTGQYF. The CDR3 DNA sequence: TGTGCCACCAGCAGAGATAGGGGGACAGGGCAGTACTTC.

The CDR3 coding sequence is TGTGCCACGGGGGTTAGCAATCAGCCCCAGCATTTT. It codes for CATGVSNQPQHF. The rearrangement links TRBV30 to TRBJ1-5; D perhaps matches TRBD1 (5 bases). V was shortened by 8 bases and J by 0 bases, with 8 bases between the two germline ends. The CDR3 spans 12 residues. Germline CDR1 reads GTSNPN; CDR2 reads SVGIG (reference sequence).